The present T cell receptor beta chain was sequenced within a study of post-analysis software for immune sequencing data. Study-level points and caveats: Relative to controls, patients had several TRBV segments at higher frequency, with TRBV5-6, TRBV5-1 and TRBV20-1 among these.

A word on this clonotype: What it binds is not known.

The CDR3 is 15 amino acids. The germline V gene has CDR1 MRHNA and CDR2 SNTAGT. The ends were cut back, 3 bases at V and 4 bases at J, with 14 bases in the middle. Incorporated into the TCR beta cDNA libraries were unique molecular identifiers, which served to reduce PCR and sequencing biases. TCRdb called the PCR reads again in MiXCR, with one record for every CDR3 protein. This table has some 890,000 distinct CDR3 sequences, about 53% appearing once. The sequence derives from a girl aged 5-17 years with multiple sclerosis. The V call is TRBV6-4, the J call TRBJ2-3; D assignment may be TRBD1 or TRBD2 (5 bases each). The sample taken for sequencing was blood. CDR3 in DNA: TGTGCCAGCAGTGAGTGGGGGAAGCAAGCAGATACGCAGTATTTT. Its translation: CASSEWGKQADTQYF.